This T cell receptor beta chain is from a study of blood T cell repertoires in COVID-19. CDR1 is LNHDA, CDR2 SQIVND, per germline (reference sequence). This CDR3 contains 14 residues. With 5 bases removed from V and 0 bases from J, the gap between germline ends came to 10 bases. Either two negative PCRs, clearance, or symptom resolution qualified Cohort 3 donors as recovered. In the authors' methods: Reference gene primers were amplified, and this amplification served to estimate nucleated cell counts. Sequencing was performed with immunoSEQ multiplex PCR; in TCRdb, only in-frame clones are kept and a portion is missing. That table furnishes V, J and clone size, whereas the DNA furnished D and trimming. The data show 260,000 or so clones, approximately 90% seen once.

The chain uses TRBV19 and TRBJ2-5; a possible D gene is TRBD1 (6 bases). Sequenced material: PBMCs or T cells enriched from blood (not recorded which). The sequence came from a man younger than 35 who had recovered from COVID-19. The CDR3 loop is CASSVTGYQETQYF. DNA of the CDR3: TGTGCCAGTAGTGTAACAGGGTACCAAGAGACCCAGTACTTC.